This entry lists 13 T cell receptor beta chains sequenced from one sample in a study of immune cell composition in non-small cell lung cancer. TCRdb's table, derived via immunoSEQ multiplex PCR, lists solely in-frame clones and lacks some. The table has around 13,000 clones, about 70% seen once. The sequenced sample was lung tumor tissue. These receptors all stem from a human donor with non-small cell lung cancer.

V and J are TRBV6-5 and TRBJ1-2; weak D call: TRBD1 (5 bases). The CDR3 has 14 residues. CDR1 MNHEY and CDR2 SVGAGI come from the germline V gene. Trimming removed 5 bases from V and 3 bases from J, with 13 bases in between. The CDR3 region has the DNA TGTGCCAGCAGTCAGGGATTGTACGACTATGGCTACACCTTC. This gives the protein CASSQGLYDYGYTF.

This sequence joins TRBV4-2 and TRBJ2-7, with D tentatively TRBD1 (6 bases). Between the trimmed V and J ends, which lost 4 bases and 7 bases, there was a span of 29 bases. CDR1 and CDR2 (germline): LGHNA, YNFKEQ. The CDR3 is made up of 18 amino acids. The CDR3 sequence is CASSPTSGLAGVKGEQYF. The CDR3 coding sequence is TGTGCCAGCAGCCCGACCTCGGGGTTGGCAGGGGTGAAAGGGGAGCAGTACTTC.

The chain carries TRBV7-2 and TRBJ2-2, with 7 bases matching TRBD2. The ends lost 4 bases at V and 4 bases at J; junction bases unmatched: 6. Germline V gene lookup returns CDR1 SGHTA and CDR2 FQGNSA. CDR3 length: 15 residues. The CDR3 here is CASSSLARATGELFF. In DNA form, the CDR3 reads TGTGCCAGCAGCTCACTAGCGCGGGCCACCGGGGAGCTGTTTTTT.

Only a few counts were recorded for this clone. The chain recombines TRBV27 with TRBJ2-7; 7 bases line up with TRBD1. Germline trimming cut 3 bases from V and 3 bases from J; bases unmatched to any gene: 11. There are 16 residues in the CDR3. CDR1 is MNHEY and CDR2 is SMNVEV in the germline V gene (reference sequence). CDR3 nucleotide sequence: TGTGCCAGCAGTTTCCTCCCGACAGGGAACTACTACGAGCAGTACTTC. Its translation is CASSFLPTGNYYEQYF.

The chain joins TRBV28 to TRBJ2-5; possible D gene TRBD2, 6 bases. The V end lost 7 bases, the J end lost 7 bases, and 19 bases lay between the germline ends. The germline V gene has CDR1 MDHEN and CDR2 SYDVKM. The CDR3 spans 14 residues. CDR3 DNA: TGTGCCAGCAAGGTTAGCGGAGCCCCGGGGACCCAGTACTTC. This sequence encodes CASKVSGAPGTQYF.

V is TRBV19 and J is TRBJ2-1; 10 bases are a match to TRBD2. J was trimmed by 5 bases and V by 5 bases; bases with no gene match: 6. The CDR3 has 15 amino acids. Germline assignment: CDR1 LNHDA and CDR2 SQIVND (reference sequence). CDR3 sequence: CASSVGLAVNNEQFF. CDR3 coding DNA: TGTGCCAGTAGTGTAGGACTAGCGGTAAACAATGAGCAGTTCTTC.

This sequence joins TRBV29-1 and TRBJ2-1; tentative D call: TRBD2 (7 bases). The CDR3 is 14 residues long. CDR1 and CDR2 from the germline V gene are SQVTM and ANQGSEA. With 5 bases removed from V and 3 bases from J, the gap between germline ends came to 14 bases. The CDR3 loop is CSVNGGGHYNEQFF. In nucleotides, the CDR3 is TGCAGCGTTAATGGGGGGGGCCACTACAATGAGCAGTTCTTC.

V gene TRBV18 combines with J gene TRBJ2-7; D is possibly TRBD1 (6 bases). Germline CDR1 is KGHSH and CDR2 is LQKENI. V lost 2 bases and J lost 1, with 15 bases in between. This CDR3 has 16 residues. This CDR3 is CASSPEGVIPSYEQYF. The CDR3 DNA sequence: TGTGCCAGCTCACCAGAGGGGGTGATCCCATCCTACGAGCAGTACTTC.

This rearrangement joins TRBV7-6 to TRBJ2-3; 8 nucleotides align to TRBD2. The CDR3 is 12 residues long. Germline CDR1 reads SGHVS; CDR2 reads FNYEAQ. After removal of 5 bases from V and 9 bases from J, the junction contained 4 bases not matched to a gene. The CDR3 DNA follows: TGTGCCAGCAGCCCTGTAGCGGGGACGCAGTATTTT. Translation: CASSPVAGTQYF.

This clone is categorized as medium-sized. The chain combines TRBV5-4 with TRBJ1-2; no reliable D call. The CDR3 consists of 14 residues. Germline V gene sequence: CDR1 SGHNT, CDR2 YYREEE (reference sequence). V was pared by 2 bases and J by 1 base, with 9 bases between. This CDR3 is CASSLRTGNYGYTF. CDR3 coding DNA: TGTGCCAGCAGCTTAAGGACTGGTAACTATGGCTACACCTTC. The full variable domain, completed using reference TRBV5-4 and TRBJ1-2, is ETGVTQSPTHLIKTRGQQVTLRCSSQSGHNTVSWYQQALGQGPQFIFQYYREEENGRGNFPPRFSGLQFPNYSSELNVNALELDDSALYLCASSLRTGNYGYTFGSGTRLTVV.

The rearrangement joins TRBV27 to TRBJ2-7, with 10 bases aligning to TRBD2. The J segment lost 6 bases and the V segment lost 7 bases, leaving 6 bases of the junction unmatched. Germline loops: CDR1 MNHEY, CDR2 SMNVEV (reference sequence). The CDR3 runs to 13 residues. The CDR3 DNA follows: TGTGCCAGCAAGGGTAGCGGGAGGAGCGAGCAGTACTTC. This gives the protein CASKGSGRSEQYF.

The rearrangement uses TRBV5-3 and TRBJ2-1; a possible D gene is TRBD1 (6 bases). TRBV5-3 is reported as an ORF; its role is uncertain. V lost 3 bases and J lost 0, with 16 bases in between. The length of the CDR3 is 17 residues. CDR3 amino acids: CARSYSQGKYSYNEQFF. The CDR3 DNA reads TGTGCCAGAAGCTACAGCCAGGGGAAATACTCCTACAATGAGCAGTTCTTC.

The chain uses TRBV2 and TRBJ2-3; 8 positions match TRBD2. The trim removed 6 bases at V and 1 base at J, leaving 3 bases unmatched. CDR3 length: 14 amino acids. CDR1 and CDR2 from the germline V gene are SNHLY and FYNNEI. This CDR3 is CASRRAGGTDTQYF. The CDR3 region has the DNA TGTGCCAGCAGACGAGCGGGGGGCACAGATACGCAGTATTTT.